This passage covers 8 T cell receptor beta chains from one sample sequenced in a study of blood T cells in healthy people across ages. The use of a sample-barcoded 5' primer and a J-beta primer mix characterized a second PCR of roughly 6 to 11 cycles. Via MiXCR, TCRdb re-called the 5' RACE reads, giving one row per CDR3 protein. Of some 1,800,000 distinct CDR3 sequences listed, about 39% were seen once; the top ten hold under 30%. The sample was blood. The receptors here all came from a human donor in good health.

This rearrangement joins TRBV20-1 to TRBJ2-5; D unclear. Per germline, CDR1 DFQATT and CDR2 SNEGSKA (reference sequence). The CDR3 extends over 11 amino acids. Between the trimmed V and J ends, which lost 5 bases and 1 base, there was a span of 5 bases. CDR3 protein: CSAPLQETQYF. The DNA of the CDR3 is TGCAGTGCTCCACTCCAAGAGACCCAGTACTTC.

This chain uses TRBV28 with TRBJ1-4, with D possibly matching TRBD1 (5 bases). This CDR3 is 12 amino acids long. Trimming left V 4 bases short and J 10 bases short, with 10 bases between. Germline loops: CDR1 MDHEN, CDR2 SYDVKM. CDR3 in DNA: TGTGCCAGCAGTTCCGGGGCGGGAAAACTGTTTTTT. Residues: CASSSGAGKLFF.

This clonotype was observed a few times. The chain employs TRBV12-3 or TRBV12-4 and TRBJ1-1, with TRBD1 matching over 8 bases. The CDR3 has 13 residues. J was trimmed by 4 bases and V by 6 bases; bases with no gene match: 4. The CDR3 DNA reads as TGTGCCAGCAGCTCGACAGGGGCCACTGAAGCTTTCTTT. Protein: CASSSTGATEAFF.

This sequence joins TRBV7-3 and TRBJ2-1; D might be TRBD2 (5 bases). Deletions cut 2 bases from V and 0 bases from J, with 11 bases between. Germline CDR1 SGHTA, CDR2 FQGTGA. This CDR3 is built from 16 residues. The CDR3 loop is CASSLGGSPSYNEQFF. As DNA, the CDR3 is TGTGCCAGCAGCTTAGGAGGATCCCCCTCCTACAATGAGCAGTTCTTC.

Turning to this clonotype: The junction departs from the called germline gene at one end, perhaps through a read error. This sequence joins TRBV12-3 or TRBV12-4 and TRBJ2-3, with 7 positions matching TRBD2. The CDR3 runs to 15 residues. The CDR3 sequence: CASSSLVGGGDTQCF. The CDR3 DNA follows: TGTGCCAGCAGTTCCCTCGTCGGGGGAGGGGATACGCAGTGTTTT.

J is TRBJ2-2 and V is TRBV7-2; D gene uncertain. V lost 1 base, J lost 2 bases, and 8 bases lay in between. This CDR3 is 15 amino acids long. Germline-derived CDR1 and CDR2 are SGHTA and FQGNSA. CDR3 sequence: CASSLGRSNTGELFF. In DNA form, the CDR3 reads TGTGCCAGCAGCTTAGGGCGGAGTAACACCGGGGAGCTGTTTTTT.

There are a few counts of this clonotype. The chain has TRBV25-1 and TRBJ1-2; D gene ambiguous. The CDR3 length is 14 residues. Germline V CDR1 and CDR2: MGHDK, SYGVNS. V lost 4 bases to trimming and J lost 5 bases, with 14 bases between them. The chain's CDR3 is CASSGNDLPYGYTF. For the CDR3, the DNA is TGTGCCAGCAGTGGAAATGACCTCCCTTATGGCTACACCTTC.

CDR3 amino acids: CASTPITATNEKLFF. The CDR3 DNA reads TGTGCCAGCACCCCCATAACAGCAACTAATGAAAAACTGTTTTTT. The V and J genes are TRBV7-8 and TRBJ1-4; D call uncertain. The V and J ends lost 7 bases and 0 bases respectively, with 12 bases between them. The germline gives CDR1 SGHVS, CDR2 FQNEAQ. The CDR3 extends over 15 amino acids.